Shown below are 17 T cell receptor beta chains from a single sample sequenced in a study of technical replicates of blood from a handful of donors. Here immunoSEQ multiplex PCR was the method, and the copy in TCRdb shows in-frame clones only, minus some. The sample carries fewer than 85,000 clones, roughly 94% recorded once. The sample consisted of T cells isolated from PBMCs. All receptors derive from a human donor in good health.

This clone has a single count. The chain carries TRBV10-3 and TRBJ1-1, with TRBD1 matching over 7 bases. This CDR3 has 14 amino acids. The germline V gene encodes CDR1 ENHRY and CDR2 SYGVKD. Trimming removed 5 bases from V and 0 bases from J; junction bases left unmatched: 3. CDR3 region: CAISTTGVNTEAFF. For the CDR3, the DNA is TGTGCCATCAGTACCACAGGGGTGAACACTGAAGCTTTCTTT.

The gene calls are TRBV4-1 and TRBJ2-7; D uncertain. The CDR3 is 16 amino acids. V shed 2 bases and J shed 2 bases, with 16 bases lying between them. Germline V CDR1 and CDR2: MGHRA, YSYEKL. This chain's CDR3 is CASSQINLVQTYEQYF. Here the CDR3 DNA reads TGCGCCAGCAGCCAAATAAATTTGGTCCAGACCTACGAGCAGTACTTC.

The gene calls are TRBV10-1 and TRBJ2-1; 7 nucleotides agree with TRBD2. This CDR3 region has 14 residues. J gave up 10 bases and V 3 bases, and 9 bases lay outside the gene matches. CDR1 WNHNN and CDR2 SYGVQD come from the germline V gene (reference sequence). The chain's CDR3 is CASSDGLESAEQFF. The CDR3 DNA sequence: TGCGCCAGCAGTGATGGACTAGAATCCGCGGAGCAGTTCTTC.

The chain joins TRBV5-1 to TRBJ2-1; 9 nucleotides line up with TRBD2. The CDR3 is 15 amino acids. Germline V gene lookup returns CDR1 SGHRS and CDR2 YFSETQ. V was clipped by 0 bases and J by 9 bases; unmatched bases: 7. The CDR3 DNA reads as TGCGCCAGCAGCTTGGGGGGCGGGAGGGCCGGTGAGCAGTTCTTC. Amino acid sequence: CASSLGGGRAGEQFF. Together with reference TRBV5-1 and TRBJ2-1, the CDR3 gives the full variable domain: KAGVTQTPRYLIKTRGQQVTLSCSPISGHRSVSWYQQTPGQGLQFLFEYFSETQRNKGNFPGRFSGRQFSNSRSEMNVSTLELGDSALYLCASSLGGGRAGEQFFGPGTRLTVL.

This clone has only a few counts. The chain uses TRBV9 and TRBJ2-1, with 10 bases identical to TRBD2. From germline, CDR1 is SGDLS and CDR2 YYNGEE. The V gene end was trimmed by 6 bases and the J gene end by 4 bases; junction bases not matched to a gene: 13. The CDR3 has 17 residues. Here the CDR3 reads CASNLDSGLAEYNEQFF. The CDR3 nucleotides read TGTGCCAGCAACCTTGACAGTGGACTAGCGGAGTACAATGAGCAGTTCTTC.

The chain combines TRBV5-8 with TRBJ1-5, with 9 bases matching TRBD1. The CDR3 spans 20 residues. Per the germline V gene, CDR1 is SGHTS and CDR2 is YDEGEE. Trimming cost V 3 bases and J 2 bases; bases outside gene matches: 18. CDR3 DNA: TGTGCCAGCAGCTGGACCAAAGGGACAGGGATTTCTCGTGGCAATCAGCCCCAGCATTTT. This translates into CASSWTKGTGISRGNQPQHF.

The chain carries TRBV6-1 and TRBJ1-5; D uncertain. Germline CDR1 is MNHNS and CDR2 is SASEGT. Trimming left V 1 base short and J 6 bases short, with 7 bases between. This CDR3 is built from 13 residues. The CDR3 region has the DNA TGTGCCAGCAGTGAAGTACATGGTCAGCCCCAGCATTTT. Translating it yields CASSEVHGQPQHF.

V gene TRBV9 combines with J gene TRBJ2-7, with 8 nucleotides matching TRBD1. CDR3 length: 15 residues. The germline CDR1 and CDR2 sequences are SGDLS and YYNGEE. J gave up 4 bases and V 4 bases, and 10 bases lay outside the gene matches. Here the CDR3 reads CASSTGTGSRYEQYF. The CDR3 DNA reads TGTGCCAGCAGCACTGGGACAGGCTCCCGTTACGAGCAGTACTTC.

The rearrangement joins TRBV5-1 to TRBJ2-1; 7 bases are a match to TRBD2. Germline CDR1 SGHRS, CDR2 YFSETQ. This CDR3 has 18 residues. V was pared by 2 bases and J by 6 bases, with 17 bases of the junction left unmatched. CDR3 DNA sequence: TGCGCCAGCAGCTTTTTTCCCCCAGCGGGAAACCCCCTCAATGAGCAGTTCTTC. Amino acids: CASSFFPPAGNPLNEQFF.

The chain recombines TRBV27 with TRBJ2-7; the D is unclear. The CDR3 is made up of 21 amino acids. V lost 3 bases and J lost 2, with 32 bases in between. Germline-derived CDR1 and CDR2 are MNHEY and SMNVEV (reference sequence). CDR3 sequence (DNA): TGTGCCAGCAGTTTCGTTCCGATCGGCGGTTCTGTCGGAATCCTACCCTACGAGCAGTACTTC. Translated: CASSFVPIGGSVGILPYEQYF.

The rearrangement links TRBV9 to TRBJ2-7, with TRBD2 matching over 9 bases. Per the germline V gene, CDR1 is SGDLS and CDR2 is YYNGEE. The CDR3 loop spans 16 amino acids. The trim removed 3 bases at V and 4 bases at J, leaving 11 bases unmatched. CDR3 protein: CASSEGVQAGGYEQYF. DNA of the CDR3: TGTGCCAGCAGCGAAGGGGTCCAAGCGGGGGGTTACGAGCAGTACTTC.

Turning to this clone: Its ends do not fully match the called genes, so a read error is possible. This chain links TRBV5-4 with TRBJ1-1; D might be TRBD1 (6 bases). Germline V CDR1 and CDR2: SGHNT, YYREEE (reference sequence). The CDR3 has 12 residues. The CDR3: CASRLDSTEAFF. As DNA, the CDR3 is TGTGCCAGCAGGTTGGACAGCACTGAAGCTTTCTTT.

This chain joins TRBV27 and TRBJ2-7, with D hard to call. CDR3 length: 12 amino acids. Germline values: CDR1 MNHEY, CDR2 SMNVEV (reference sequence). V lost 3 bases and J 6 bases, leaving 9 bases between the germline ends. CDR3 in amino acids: CASSFPLGEQYF. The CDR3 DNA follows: TGTGCCAGCAGTTTTCCCCTAGGCGAGCAGTACTTC.

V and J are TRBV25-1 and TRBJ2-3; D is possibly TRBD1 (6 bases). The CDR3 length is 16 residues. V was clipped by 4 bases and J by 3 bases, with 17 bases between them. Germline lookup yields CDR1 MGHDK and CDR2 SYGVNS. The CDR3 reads CASSAEDPGQTDTQYF. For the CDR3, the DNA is TGTGCCAGCAGTGCTGAAGACCCCGGACAGACAGATACGCAGTATTTT.

This CDR3 is CASSERRDSSYEQYF. The CDR3 DNA is TGTGCCAGCAGTGAACGTCGGGACTCCTCCTACGAGCAGTACTTC. The chain is built from TRBV2 and TRBJ2-7; possibly TRBD2 for D (6 bases). Per germline, CDR1 SNHLY and CDR2 FYNNEI. V was shortened by 2 bases and J by 0 bases, with 11 bases between the two germline ends. The CDR3 covers 15 residues.

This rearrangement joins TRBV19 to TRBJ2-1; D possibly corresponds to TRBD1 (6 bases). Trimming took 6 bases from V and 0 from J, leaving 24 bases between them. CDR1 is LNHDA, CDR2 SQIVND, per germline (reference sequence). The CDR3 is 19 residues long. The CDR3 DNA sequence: TGTGCCAGTAGGACCGTATTTGGTTTAGGGGGAAGCTCCTACAATGAGCAGTTCTTC. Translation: CASRTVFGLGGSSYNEQFF.

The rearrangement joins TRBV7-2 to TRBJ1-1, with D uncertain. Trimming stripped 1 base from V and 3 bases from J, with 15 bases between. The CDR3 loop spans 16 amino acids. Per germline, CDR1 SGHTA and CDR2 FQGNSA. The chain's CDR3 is CASSLGGERVDTEAFF. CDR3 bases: TGTGCCAGCAGCTTAGGAGGCGAGCGGGTGGACACTGAAGCTTTCTTT.